A single sample is the source of the 13 T cell receptor beta chains below, sequenced in a study of T cells after yellow fever vaccination. TCRdb processed the 5' RACE reads anew with MiXCR; each CDR3 protein has one entry. The table includes about 310,000 distinct CDR3 sequences, around 3.9% detected once. Sequencing was performed on PBMCs, taken on the day of the yellow fever booster vaccination. The receptors shown here come from a man aged 18 to 30 who received the YFV17D yellow fever vaccine.

This clonotype was seen ten or more times. V is TRBV5-1 and J is TRBJ2-5; TRBD2 matches at 8 bases. The J segment lost 5 bases and the V segment lost 0 bases, leaving 9 bases of the junction unmatched. The CDR3 is 16 residues long. CDR1 and CDR2 from the germline V gene are SGHRS and YFSETQ. For the CDR3, the DNA is TGCGCCAGCAGCTTGGGCAGCGGGGGACCGATGGAGACCCAGTACTTC. Translated, it gives CASSLGSGGPMETQYF.

This chain links TRBV12-3 or TRBV12-4 with TRBJ2-7; D possibly corresponds to TRBD1 (6 bases). The CDR3 is 12 residues long. V dropped 3 bases and J dropped 5 bases, with 8 bases sitting between them. The DNA of the CDR3 is TGTGCCAGCAGTTTTAACAGGGACGAGCAGTACTTC. It codes for CASSFNRDEQYF.

V and J are TRBV28 and TRBJ2-2, with 8 bases fitting TRBD1. The V and J ends lost 2 bases and 0 bases, in that order; junction bases with no gene match: 5. Germline assignment: CDR1 MDHEN and CDR2 SYDVKM. The CDR3 loop spans 17 amino acids. CDR3 sequence (DNA): TGTGCCAGCAGTTTAAGGACAGGGAACACGAACACCGGGGAGCTGTTTTTT. It yields the protein CASSLRTGNTNTGELFF.

This clonotype appeared a few times. The V and J genes are TRBV30 and TRBJ1-5; no clear D. With 0 bases removed from V and 0 bases from J, the gap between germline ends came to 6 bases. Germline V CDR1 and CDR2: GTSNPN, SVGIG (reference sequence). The CDR3 runs 14 residues. CDR3 sequence (DNA): TGTGCCTGGAGTGTAGGGTATAGCAATCAGCCCCAGCATTTT. Translating gives CAWSVGYSNQPQHF.

Ten or more counts support this clonotype. V and J are TRBV5-5 and TRBJ2-4; the D is unclear. Trimming removed 1 base at V and 11 bases at J, with 19 bases between. This CDR3 is built from 15 residues. Germline V lookup: CDR1 SGHKS, CDR2 YYEKEE (reference sequence). As DNA, the CDR3 is TGTGCCAGCAGCTTGCTCACAGCCGAGCTTATAGTTCAGTACTTC. It specifies CASSLLTAELIVQYF.

The V gene is TRBV5-1, the J gene TRBJ2-6; 11 bases agree with TRBD2. The germline V gene encodes CDR1 SGHRS and CDR2 YFSETQ. The CDR3 sequence is 18 residues long. J lost 0 bases, V lost 0 bases, and 2 bases had no gene match. Here the CDR3 reads CASSLASGGTSGANVLTF. The CDR3 DNA is TGCGCCAGCAGCTTGGCTAGCGGGGGGACCTCTGGGGCCAACGTCCTGACTTTC.

The chain couples TRBV15 to TRBJ2-1; D unclear. V shed 1 base and J shed 6 bases, with 4 bases lying between them. The CDR3 contains 12 residues. Looked up from germline, CDR1 is LNHNV and CDR2 is YYDKDF (reference sequence). The CDR3 spells CATSRVGNEQFF. CDR3 bases: TGTGCCACCAGCAGAGTGGGCAATGAGCAGTTCTTC.

This clonotype showed up many times. V usage is TRBV7-6 and J usage is TRBJ2-2; 7 bases line up with TRBD1. V dropped 6 bases and J dropped 7; count of bases not matched to a gene: 5. Germline V lookup: CDR1 SGHVS, CDR2 FNYEAQ. The CDR3 extends over 13 amino acids. CDR3 region: CASSRQGRGELFF. The CDR3 bases are TGTGCCAGCAGTCGACAGGGCCGCGGGGAGCTGTTTTTT.

In this sample, this clonotype turned up many times. This rearrangement joins TRBV5-1 to TRBJ2-1; the match to TRBD1 covers 12 bases. The CDR3 covers 18 residues. Germline V gene lookup returns CDR1 SGHRS and CDR2 YFSETQ. V lost 0 bases, J lost 0 bases, and 4 bases stayed unmatched. The CDR3 loop reads CASSLVGQGAGSYNEQFF. CDR3 bases: TGCGCCAGCAGCTTGGTGGGACAGGGGGCGGGCTCCTACAATGAGCAGTTCTTC.

This clonotype was observed a handful of times. This rearrangement joins TRBV20-1 to TRBJ1-5, with 9 bases fitting TRBD1. The V gene end was trimmed by 0 bases and the J gene end by 2 bases; junction bases not matched to a gene: 5. The CDR3 sequence is 16 residues long. The germline V gene has CDR1 DFQATT and CDR2 SNEGSKA (reference sequence). CDR3 in DNA: TGCAGTGCTAGAGATAGGACAGGGGTAGGCAATCAGCCCCAGCATTTT. Amino acids: CSARDRTGVGNQPQHF.

The chain joins TRBV13 to TRBJ2-2; no reliable D call. The germline gives CDR1 PRHDT, CDR2 FYEKMQ (reference sequence). The CDR3 contains 12 residues. The V and J ends lost 7 bases and 4 bases respectively, with 7 bases between them. DNA for the CDR3: TGTGCCAGCACCCTAACCACCGGGGAGCTGTTTTTT. Encoded protein: CASTLTTGELFF.

This clonotype appeared a few times. J is TRBJ2-5 and V is TRBV7-2; no definite D call. Germline CDR1 is SGHTA and CDR2 is FQGNSA. The V gene lost 3 bases and the J gene lost 1 base, with 9 bases spanning the gap. The CDR3 totals 14 residues. The CDR3 region is CASSFQPSQETQYF. In DNA, the CDR3 is TGTGCCAGCAGCTTCCAACCTTCCCAAGAGACCCAGTACTTC.

The chain couples TRBV11-2 to TRBJ1-3; 8 nucleotides match TRBD1. The CDR3 runs 15 residues. After removal of 5 bases from V and 0 bases from J, the junction contained 3 bases not matched to a gene. CDR1 is SGHAT and CDR2 is FQNNGV in the germline V gene. The DNA of the CDR3 is TGTGCCAGCAGCAAGGACAGGGTCTCTGGAAACACCATATATTTT. Its translation is CASSKDRVSGNTIYF.